One T cell receptor (beta chain) is described in this entry. No antigen is known for it. Qualities for individual bases were not recorded, and no much larger clone is one base off. The CDR3 covers 14 residues, taking in both the cysteine and the phenylalanine. Just CDR3 DNA is preserved here, 42 bases in frame from base 1. V lost 3 bases and J lost 6 bases; the stretch between them is 9 bases long. The germline V gene (reference sequence) yields SEHNR for CDR1 and FQNEAQ for CDR2. The data were taken from a study of cytomegalovirus exposure and HLA in healthy donors (dated 2017 in TCRdb). Background for the entire study: A later analysis indicated that the 120 or so validation repertoires were generated on the platform also employed for the 600 to 750 repertoires of the first cohort. The study was designed to test whether signatures of past pathogen exposure could be identified by cataloging public T cell receptors. Along with the roughly 670-subject first cohort, a separate validation cohort of over a hundred different subjects was used. The study combined high-throughput TCR immunosequencing, statistical association of individual TCRs with disease status, and machine learning to predict cytomegalovirus infection status. What the authors observed across the whole study: The validation cohort had no HLA typing available for a later analysis, so co-occurrence within that cohort was assessed over all 120 or so repertoires. Across donors, most TCR sequences were observed very rarely, whereas some public TCRs were present in many individuals. According to the authors, the approach could potentially be generalized to other disease states and immunological phenotypes. A few of the identified cytomegalovirus-associated TCR beta chains were confirmed in vitro to be specific for cytomegalovirus antigens. The classifier was reported to diagnose cytomegalovirus status with high specificity and sensitivity in both the original and validation cohorts. The study listed 164 TCR beta chains as associated with cytomegalovirus. Of the cluster scores, roughly 93% were above 0 in a later analysis, which found that TCRs clustered in the first cohort also tended to co-occur in the 90 to 150 validation repertoires.

Donors formed part of the validation cohort, which comprised about 120 subjects and was distinct from the first cohort of under 750 subjects. Library prep was done by the immunoSEQ multiplex PCR assay. The paper's data handling went like this. A statistical classification framework was built to diagnose cytomegalovirus status from the catalog of TCR beta chain sequences. This is the immuneACCESS table as TCRdb keeps it, with only in-frame sequences that have V and J called. A part of the clones is gone; compared with another copy, unresolved V genes explain less than half, and the rest is unexplained. V, J and clone size are those of that table, while D and trimming were read from the DNA. The sample has a few hundred thousand clones on record, 86% of them singletons. The ten top clones hold 0.83% of the sample.

The sequence joins TRBV7-9 to TRBJ1-6; the D gene assignment is ambiguous. The sequence derives from a woman aged 18-35 years in good health and CMV-seronegative. Sequenced sample: PBMCs. CDR3 sequence: CASSFGFGNSPLHF. The DNA reads as follows: TGTGCCAGCAGCTTCGGGTTCGGTAATTCACCCCTCCACTTT.